The 3 T cell receptor beta chains below were found in one sample sequenced in a study of cytomegalovirus exposure and HLA in healthy donors. The study ran its PCR with 60 Vbeta and 13 Jbeta primers. Clones were read by immunoSEQ multiplex PCR, and TCRdb kept only the in-frame ones, dropping some. The sample contains 150,000 to 190,000 clones, around 82% of which appear only once. Sequencing input: PBMCs. The receptors were sampled from a woman in her fifties or sixties in good health and CMV-seropositive.

The chain joins TRBV15 to TRBJ2-2; 8 bases map to TRBD1. The CDR3 is made up of 15 amino acids. The ends lost 1 base at V and 6 bases at J; junction bases unmatched: 4. Germline-derived CDR1 and CDR2 are LNHNV and YYDKDF (reference sequence). Here the CDR3 reads CATSRGTGMAGELFF. CDR3 bases: TGTGCCACCAGCAGAGGGACAGGGATGGCCGGGGAGCTGTTTTTT.

The V and J genes are TRBV19 and TRBJ1-1; TRBD1 matches 7 bases. The germline gives CDR1 LNHDA, CDR2 SQIVND (reference sequence). Trimming took 0 bases from V and 6 from J; bases not matched to a gene: 4. The CDR3 covers 14 residues. The CDR3 protein is CASSIDRGRPEAFF. CDR3 DNA sequence: TGTGCCAGTAGTATAGACAGGGGGAGGCCTGAAGCTTTCTTT.

The V gene is TRBV13, the J gene TRBJ2-3, with 8 bases matching TRBD1. The CDR3 is 21 residues long. Unmatched junction bases numbered 23, after V lost 5 bases and J lost 1 base. Germline lookup yields CDR1 PRHDT and CDR2 FYEKMQ (reference sequence). The CDR3 nucleotides read TGTGCCAGCAGCCCAACAGGGGGTCAAGCGGGTCCTCCTAGACGCACAGATACGCAGTATTTT. Protein: CASSPTGGQAGPPRRTDTQYF.